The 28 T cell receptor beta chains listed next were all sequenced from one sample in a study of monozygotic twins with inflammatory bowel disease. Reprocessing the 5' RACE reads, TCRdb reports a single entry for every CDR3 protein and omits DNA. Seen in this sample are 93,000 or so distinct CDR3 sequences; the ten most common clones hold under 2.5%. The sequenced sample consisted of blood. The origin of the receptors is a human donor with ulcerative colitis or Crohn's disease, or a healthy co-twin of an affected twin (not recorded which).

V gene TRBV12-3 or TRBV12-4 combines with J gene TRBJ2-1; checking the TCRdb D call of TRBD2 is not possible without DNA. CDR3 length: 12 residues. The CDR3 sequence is CASSPWTTASFF.

CDR3: CSAHRAGGRASTDTQYF. The chain recombines TRBV20-1 with TRBJ2-3; TCRdb's D call of TRBD2 is untestable without DNA. Germline loops: CDR1 DFQATT, CDR2 SNEGSKA (reference sequence). CDR3 length equals 17 residues.

The CDR3 region is CASSQSGGRETQYF. The chain has TRBV4-3 and TRBJ2-5; absent DNA, TCRdb's TRBD1 call cannot be checked. CDR1 and CDR2 from the germline V gene are LGHNA and YSLEER. The CDR3 consists of 14 residues.

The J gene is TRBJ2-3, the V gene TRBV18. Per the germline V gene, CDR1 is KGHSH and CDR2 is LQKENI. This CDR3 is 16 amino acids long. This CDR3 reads CASSPRVRADTDTQYF. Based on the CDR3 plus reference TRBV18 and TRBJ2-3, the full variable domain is NAGVMQNPRHLVRRRGQEARLRCSPMKGHSHVYWYRQLPEEGLKFMVYLQKENIIDESGMPKERFSAEFPKEGPSILRIQQVVRGDSAAYFCASSPRVRADTDTQYFGPGTRLTVL.

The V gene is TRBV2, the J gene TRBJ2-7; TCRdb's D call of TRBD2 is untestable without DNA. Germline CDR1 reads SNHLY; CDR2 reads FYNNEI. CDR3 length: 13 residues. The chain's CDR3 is CASSLTSGYEQYF. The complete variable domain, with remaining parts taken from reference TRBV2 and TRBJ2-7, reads EPEVTQTPSHQVTQMGQEVILRCVPISNHLYFYWYRQILGQKVEFLVSFYNNEISEKSEIFDDQFSVERPDGSNFTLKIRSTKLEDSAMYFCASSLTSGYEQYFGPGTRLTVT.

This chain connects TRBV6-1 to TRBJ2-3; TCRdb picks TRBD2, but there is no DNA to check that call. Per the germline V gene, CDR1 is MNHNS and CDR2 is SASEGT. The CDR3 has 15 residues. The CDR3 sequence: CASNRLGPRTDTQYF.

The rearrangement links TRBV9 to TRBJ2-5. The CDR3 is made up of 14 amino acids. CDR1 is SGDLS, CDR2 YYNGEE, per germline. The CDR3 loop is CASSVGHRGGTQYF.

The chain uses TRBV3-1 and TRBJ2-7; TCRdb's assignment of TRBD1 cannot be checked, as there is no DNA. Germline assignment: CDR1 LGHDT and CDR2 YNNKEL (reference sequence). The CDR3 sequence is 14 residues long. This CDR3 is CASSQSSPLSEQYF.

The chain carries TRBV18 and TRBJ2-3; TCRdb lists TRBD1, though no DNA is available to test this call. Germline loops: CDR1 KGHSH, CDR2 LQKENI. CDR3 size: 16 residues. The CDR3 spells CASSPTSGQRKDTQYF.

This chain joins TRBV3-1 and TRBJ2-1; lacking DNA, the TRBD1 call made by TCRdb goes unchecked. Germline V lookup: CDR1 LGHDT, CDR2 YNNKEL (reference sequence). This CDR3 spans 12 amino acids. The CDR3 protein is CASSQDRGRQFF.

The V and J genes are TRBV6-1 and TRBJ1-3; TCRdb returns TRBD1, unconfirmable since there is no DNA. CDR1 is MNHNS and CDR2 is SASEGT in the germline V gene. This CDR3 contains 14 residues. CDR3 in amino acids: CASSVQGRGNTIYF.

CDR3 in amino acids: CSVEVTRLGYTF. The chain employs TRBV29-1 and TRBJ1-2. The CDR3 contains 12 residues. The V gene's germline CDR1 is SQVTM and CDR2 ANQGSEA.

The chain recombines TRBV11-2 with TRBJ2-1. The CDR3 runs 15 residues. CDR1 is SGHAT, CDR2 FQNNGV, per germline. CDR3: CASSLDLGRNNEQLF.

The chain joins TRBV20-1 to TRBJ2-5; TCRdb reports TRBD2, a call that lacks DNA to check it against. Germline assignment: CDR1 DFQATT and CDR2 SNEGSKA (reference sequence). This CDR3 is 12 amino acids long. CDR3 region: CSATLAGETQYF.

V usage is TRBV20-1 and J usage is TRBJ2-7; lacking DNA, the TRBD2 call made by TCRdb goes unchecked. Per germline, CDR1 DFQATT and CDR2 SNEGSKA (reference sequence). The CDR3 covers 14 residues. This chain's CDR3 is CSASIAGDRYEQYF.

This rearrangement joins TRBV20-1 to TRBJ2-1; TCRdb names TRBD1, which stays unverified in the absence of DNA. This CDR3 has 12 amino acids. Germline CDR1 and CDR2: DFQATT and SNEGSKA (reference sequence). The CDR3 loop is CSAGKGYNEQFF.

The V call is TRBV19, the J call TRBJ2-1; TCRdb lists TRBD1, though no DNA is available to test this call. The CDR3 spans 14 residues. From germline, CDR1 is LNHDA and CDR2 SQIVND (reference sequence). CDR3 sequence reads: CASSIDPGDYEQFF.

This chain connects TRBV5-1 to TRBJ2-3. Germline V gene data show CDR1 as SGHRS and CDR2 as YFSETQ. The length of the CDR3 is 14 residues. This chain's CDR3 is CASSLNPVSDTQYF. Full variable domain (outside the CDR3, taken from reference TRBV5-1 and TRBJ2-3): KAGVTQTPRYLIKTRGQQVTLSCSPISGHRSVSWYQQTPGQGLQFLFEYFSETQRNKGNFPGRFSGRQFSNSRSEMNVSTLELGDSALYLCASSLNPVSDTQYFGPGTRLTVL.

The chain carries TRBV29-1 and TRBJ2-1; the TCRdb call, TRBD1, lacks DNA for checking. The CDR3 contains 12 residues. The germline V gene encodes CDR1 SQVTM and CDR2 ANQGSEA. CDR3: CSVAGQGAEQFF.

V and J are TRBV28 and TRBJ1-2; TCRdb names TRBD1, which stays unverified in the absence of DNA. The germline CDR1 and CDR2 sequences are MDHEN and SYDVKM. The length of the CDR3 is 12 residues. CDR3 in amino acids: CASYRTGYGYTF.

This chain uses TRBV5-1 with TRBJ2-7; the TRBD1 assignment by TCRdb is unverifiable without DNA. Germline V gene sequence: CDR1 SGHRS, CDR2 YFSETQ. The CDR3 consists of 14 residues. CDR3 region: CASSRTGFSDEQYF.

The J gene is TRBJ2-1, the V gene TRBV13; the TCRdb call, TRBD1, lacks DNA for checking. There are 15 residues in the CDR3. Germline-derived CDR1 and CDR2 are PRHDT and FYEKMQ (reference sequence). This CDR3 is CASSFGTGSYNEQFF.

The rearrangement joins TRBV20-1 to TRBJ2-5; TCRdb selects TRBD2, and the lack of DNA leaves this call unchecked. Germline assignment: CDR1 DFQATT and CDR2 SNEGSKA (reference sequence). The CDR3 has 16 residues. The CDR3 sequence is CSARERLGLAEETQYF.

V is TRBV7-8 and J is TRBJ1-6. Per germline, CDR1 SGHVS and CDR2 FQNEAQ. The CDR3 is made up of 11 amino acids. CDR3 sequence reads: CASSLADLLHF. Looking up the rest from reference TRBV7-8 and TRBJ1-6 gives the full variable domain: GAGVSQSPRYKVAKRGQDVALRCDPISGHVSLFWYQQALGQGPEFLTYFQNEAQLDKSGLPSDRFFAERPEGSVSTLKIQRTQQEDSAVYLCASSLADLLHFGNGTRLTVT.

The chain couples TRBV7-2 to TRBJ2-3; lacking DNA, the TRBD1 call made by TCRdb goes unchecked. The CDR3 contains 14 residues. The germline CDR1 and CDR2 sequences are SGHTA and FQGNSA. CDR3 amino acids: CASSLNRPQGTQYF.

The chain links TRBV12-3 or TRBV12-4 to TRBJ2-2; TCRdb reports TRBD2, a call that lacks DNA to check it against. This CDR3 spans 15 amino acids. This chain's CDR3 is CASSFGEYNTGELFF.

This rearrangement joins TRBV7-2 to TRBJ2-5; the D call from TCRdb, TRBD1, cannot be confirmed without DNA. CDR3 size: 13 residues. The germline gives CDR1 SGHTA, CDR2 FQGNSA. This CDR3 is CASTRGVGETQYF.

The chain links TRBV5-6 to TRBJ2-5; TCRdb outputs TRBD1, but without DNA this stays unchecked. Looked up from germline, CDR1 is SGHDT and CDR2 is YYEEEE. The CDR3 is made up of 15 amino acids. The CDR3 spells CASSSLTGLGETQYF.